This T cell receptor beta chain was sequenced during a study of T cell repertoires in cytomegalovirus infection. Points on this clonotype: A junction end diverges from the germline sequence, so it may reflect a read error.

TCRdb ran MiXCR on the reads and lists one entry per CDR3 protein. The sample contains some 230,000 distinct CDR3 sequences, 20% to 25% of which appear only once. The length of the CDR3 is 19 residues. The germline gives CDR1 MDHEN, CDR2 SYDVKM. The chain has TRBV28 and TRBJ2-2, with D possibly called TRBD1 or TRBD2 (5 bases each). Sequenced material: CD8+ T cells from PBMCs. This TCR was recovered from a human donor in good health (CMV status not recorded). Some clones in this sample may be carry-over from other donors' samples. CDR3 coding DNA: TGTACCAGCAGTTTCCCCACGCGTGGGGGTTCCGGCCAGACCGGGGAGCTGTTTTTT. This translates into CTSSFPTRGGSGQTGELFF.